This T cell receptor (beta chain) came from a study of cytomegalovirus exposure and HLA in healthy donors. The germline gives CDR1 MGHRA, CDR2 YSYEKL. Trimming left V 5 bases short and J 4 bases short, with 17 bases between. The CDR3 has 15 amino acids. Primers included in the PCR were 60 Vbeta and 13 Jbeta primers. Generated by immunoSEQ multiplex PCR, the TCRdb table keeps only in-frame clones and is missing some. The sample lists 110,000 or so clones; roughly 70% were seen once. Sequenced sample: PBMCs. The receptor's source is a woman in her 40s in good health and CMV-seropositive. The chain recombines TRBV4-1 with TRBJ1-2; D perhaps matches TRBD1 (6 bases). CDR3 protein: CASSDRTVNIYGYTF. CDR3 nucleotides: TGCGCCAGCAGCGACCGGACAGTGAACATCTATGGCTACACCTTC.